This T cell receptor beta chain was identified in a study of OX40 agonist ivuxolimab in advanced cancers. Repertoires were generated with immunoSEQ multiplex PCR, while TCRdb's copy carries only in-frame clones and drops some. The sample yields about 24,000 clones, just under 75% seen once. CDR1 is LGHNA, CDR2 YSLEER, per germline. This CDR3 region has 15 residues. The V end was cut by 0 bases, the J end by 4 bases, with 13 bases between. The rearrangement joins TRBV4-3 to TRBJ2-7; perhaps D is TRBD1 or TRBD2 (7 bases each). The source was CD4+ or CD8+ T cells sorted from blood, collected in a trial of the OX40 agonist ivuxolimab. The receptor comes from an adult with an advanced solid tumor such as melanoma, head and neck, liver or kidney cancer. CDR3 nucleotides: TGCGCCAGCAGCCAAGAGGGGCAGGGGGGGTACGAGCAGTACTTC. It translates to CASSQEGQGGYEQYF.